The entry that follows covers one T cell receptor (beta chain) sequence. The antigen it recognizes is unknown. Within one base of it there is no much larger clone, and no base qualities were kept. This specimen comes from a study of blood T cell repertoires in COVID-19 (dated by TCRdb to the early 2020s). Concerning the study at large: Samples from collaborators originated in the United States, Italy and Spain and spanned both the acute and convalescent phases of COVID-19. The material from the prospective study consisted of cDNA or gDNA derived from T cells, B-cell-depleted T cells, or PBMCs. Deeply sampled blood TCRbeta repertoires from subjects exposed to, actively infected with, or recovered from COVID-19 were included in the dataset. The repertoires were made available in a free public database intended to serve as a resource for research on the immune response to SARS-CoV-2. Samples were obtained from the ongoing ImmuneRACE study (first 160 participants) and from roughly 1,300 subjects provided by 6 global collaborators. Nearly every sample came with metadata listing a de-identified subject ID, COVID-19 status, age in years and sex. Where available, HLA class I and class II types were taken from metadata supplied by the sample provider and were not determined by assay-based typing. The full study reports these points: The amount of clinical and demographic metadata varied by source and participant and was provided uncurated.

TCRbeta CDR3 regions were amplified from genomic DNA using the immunoSEQ Assay, a bias-controlled multiplex PCR. Per the original workflow: Nucleated cell counts per sample were estimated from amplification of reference gene primers within the assay. To quantify the absolute abundance of each unique TCRbeta CDR3 rearrangement, sequence reads were collapsed and filtered. For each sample, productive Simpson clonality was calculated as the square root of Simpson's diversity index across productive rearrangements. TCRdb holds this immuneACCESS table with in-frame rearrangements only. Some clones are missing; in checked studies, unresolved V genes explain under half, and the rest has no known cause. V and J calls and clone size are given by that table; D and trimming were obtained from the DNA. The sample contains around 180,000 clones, about 84% of them found a single time. Roughly 5% of the sample belongs to the ten largest clones.

CDR1 and CDR2 were assigned from the germline V gene (reference sequence) as MNHEY and SMNVEV. V and J are trimmed by 3 bases and 2 bases, and the gene matches miss 7 bases of the junction. The cysteine opens and the phenylalanine closes a CDR3 of 15 amino acids. Only the CDR3 part of the read is kept: 45 bases, read in frame from the first base. Each collaborating institution followed its own protocols to collect whole blood in K2EDTA tubes. For TCRbeta analysis, collaborator samples were shipped as frozen whole blood, as isolated PBMCs, or as DNA extracted from either sample type. The sequence was collected from a woman aged 25 to 45 with acute or convalescent COVID-19. What was sequenced was peripheral blood. The chain is made from TRBV27 and TRBJ2-7; TRBD2 agrees with 7 junctional bases. The nucleotide sequence reads as follows: TGTGCCAGCAGTTTTTTCAGCGGGGAGCCCTACGAGCAGTACTTC. It translates as CASSFFSGEPYEQYF.